This TCR beta chain was obtained from a study of PD-1 and CTLA-4 blockade in melanoma. The method was immunoSEQ multiplex PCR; TCRdb's version includes in-frame clones alone and lacks a portion of them. The table lists about 29,000 clones, 70% to 90% of them singletons. CDR3 size: 13 residues. Trimming pared 1 base from V and 8 bases from J, leaving 8 bases between. The germline gives CDR1 SGHAT, CDR2 FQNNGV. The material sequenced was CD8+ T cells from peripheral blood, taken before anti-PD-1 treatment. The rearrangement uses TRBV11-2 and TRBJ1-4, with D possibly matching TRBD1 (5 bases). The receptor's source is a human donor with melanoma. The DNA for the CDR3 is TGTGCCAGCAGCTTAGGGGGGAAGGAAAAACTGTTTTTT. Translated, it gives CASSLGGKEKLFF.